These 17 T cell receptor beta chains were all obtained from the same sample, sequenced in a study of T cells after yellow fever vaccination. TCRdb processed the 5' RACE reads anew with MiXCR; each CDR3 protein has one entry. The table lists more than 90,000 distinct CDR3 sequences, under 9% of them singletons. This material consisted of CD8+ T cells sorted from PBMCs, taken 45 days after the yellow fever booster vaccination. The origin of the receptors is a man younger than 40 who received the YFV17D yellow fever vaccine.

This clonotype appeared many times. The chain combines TRBV6-1 with TRBJ2-1; the D gene is possibly TRBD2 (5 bases). The CDR3 consists of 14 residues. The V end lost 7 bases, the J end lost 0 bases, and 10 bases lay between the germline ends. Germline CDR1 reads MNHNS; CDR2 reads SASEGT. The CDR3 DNA is TGTGCCAGCACACGGGGAACCTCCTACAATGAGCAGTTCTTC. Amino acids: CASTRGTSYNEQFF.

The rearrangement joins TRBV9 to TRBJ2-2; TRBD1 is a possible D gene (6 bases). The germline CDR1 and CDR2 sequences are SGDLS and YYNGEE. Trimming took 3 bases from V and 6 from J, leaving 9 bases between them. The CDR3 totals 13 residues. Here the CDR3 DNA reads TGTGCCAGCAGCGAGGGGGTGGCCGGGGAGCTGTTTTTT. Its translation is CASSEGVAGELFF.

The chain carries TRBV15 and TRBJ2-5; 10 bases match TRBD2. The CDR3 consists of 15 residues. The germline CDR1 and CDR2 sequences are LNHNV and YYDKDF (reference sequence). J gave up 4 bases and V 4 bases, and 6 bases lay outside the gene matches. CDR3 sequence: CATSNTLAGGETQYF. The CDR3 DNA reads as TGTGCCACCAGCAATACGTTAGCGGGAGGAGAGACCCAGTACTTC.

J is TRBJ2-3 and V is TRBV10-3; D assignment may be TRBD1 or TRBD2 (5 bases each). Looked up from germline, CDR1 is ENHRY and CDR2 is SYGVKD. The CDR3 runs to 16 residues. V was clipped by 3 bases and J by 4 bases, with 17 bases between them. The CDR3: CAISEPAQRGADTQYF. The CDR3 region has the DNA TGTGCCATCAGTGAACCCGCACAGAGGGGCGCAGATACGCAGTATTTT.

This clonotype was seen repeatedly, ten times or more. CDR3 protein: CASSYSLAGAPLYEQYF. CDR3 nucleotides: TGTGCCAGCAGTTATTCTCTAGCGGGAGCCCCCCTATACGAGCAGTACTTC. The chain joins TRBV6-5 to TRBJ2-7; TRBD2 aligns across 10 bases. Germline V gives CDR1 MNHEY, CDR2 SVGAGI. This CDR3 is 17 amino acids long. V trimming: 3 bases; J trimming: 4 bases; junction bases outside the gene matches: 12.

This clonotype appeared many times. This chain uses TRBV27 with TRBJ2-3, with TRBD1 as a possible D gene (6 bases). CDR1 MNHEY and CDR2 SMNVEV come from the germline V gene (reference sequence). CDR3 length equals 16 residues. Trimming took 4 bases from V and 2 from J, leaving 16 bases between them. CDR3 in amino acids: CASSSLDSSPTDTQYF. Here the CDR3 DNA reads TGTGCCAGCAGTTCATTGGACAGCTCGCCCACAGATACGCAGTATTTT.

The table lists this clonotype with many counts. This chain connects TRBV6-2 or TRBV6-3 to TRBJ2-7; the D is unclear. The CDR3 is 14 amino acids. The ends were cut back, 5 bases at V and 3 bases at J, with 14 bases in the middle. The germline V gene encodes CDR1 MNHEY and CDR2 SVGEGT. CDR3 in amino acids: CASSMYSPNYEQYF. In DNA, the CDR3 is TGTGCCAGCAGTATGTACTCCCCCAACTACGAGCAGTACTTC.

This clonotype has just a few counts. The rearrangement joins TRBV29-1 to TRBJ1-1, with 7 bases fitting TRBD1. This CDR3 is 13 amino acids long. Germline V gives CDR1 SQVTM, CDR2 ANQGSEA. V dropped 7 bases and J dropped 6; count of bases not matched to a gene: 11. The CDR3 region has the DNA TGCAGCGCCATCGATCTTCAGGGGGCTGAAGCTTTCTTT. It encodes CSAIDLQGAEAFF.

This clonotype was counted at least ten times. This sequence joins TRBV7-8 and TRBJ2-7; D remains unclear. Germline-derived CDR1 and CDR2 are SGHVS and FQNEAQ. There are 14 residues in the CDR3. The V end lost 1 base, the J end lost 2 bases, and 9 bases lay between the germline ends. CDR3 DNA: TGTGCCAGCAGCTTAGATGTGCCCGCCTACGAGCAGTACTTC. It codes for CASSLDVPAYEQYF.

This clonotype was observed many times. This sequence joins TRBV14 and TRBJ2-1; possible D gene TRBD2, 5 bases. Germline-derived CDR1 and CDR2 are SGHDN and FVKESK. Deletions cut 0 bases from V and 12 bases from J, with 12 bases between. This CDR3 region has 13 residues. As DNA, the CDR3 is TGTGCCAGCAGCCAAGATGAGGGAGTTGTGCAGTTCTTC. The encoded protein is CASSQDEGVVQFF. The full variable domain, with the rest looked up from reference TRBV14 and TRBJ2-1, is EAGVTQFPSHSVIEKGQTVTLRCDPISGHDNLYWYRRVMGKEIKFLLHFVKESKQDESGMPNNRFLAERTGGTYSTLKVQPAELEDSGVYFCASSQDEGVVQFFGPGTRLTVL.

On this clonotype: The junction differs from germline at one of its ends, possibly a read error. This sequence joins TRBV7-7 and TRBJ2-2; 8 bases line up with TRBD2. The CDR3 runs 15 residues. CDR1 is SSHAT, CDR2 FNYEAQ, per germline (reference sequence). Here the CDR3 DNA reads TGTGCTAGCAGCTTAGCCGGGAGGGGAACCGGGGAGCTGTTTTTT. It codes for CASSLAGRGTGELFF.

This clonotype was observed a handful of times. This rearrangement joins TRBV6-5 to TRBJ2-7; 9 bases agree with TRBD1. The germline V gene encodes CDR1 MNHEY and CDR2 SVGAGI. V lost 0 bases, J lost 3 bases, and 12 bases stayed unmatched. The CDR3 totals 18 residues. The CDR3 loop reads CASSYSRQGGSDRYEQYF. In nucleotides, the CDR3 is TGTGCCAGCAGTTACTCGAGACAGGGGGGTTCTGATCGCTACGAGCAGTACTTC.

This clonotype has a count of ten or more. The rearrangement links TRBV7-8 to TRBJ2-7; 7 bases agree with TRBD1. V dropped 2 bases and J dropped 9; count of bases not matched to a gene: 13. Germline loops: CDR1 SGHVS, CDR2 FQNEAQ. The CDR3 has 15 residues. CDR3 residues: CASSLTGLNRDRQYF. The CDR3 DNA reads TGTGCCAGCAGCTTAACAGGGCTGAATAGGGACAGGCAGTACTTC.

This clonotype was recorded many times. The rearrangement uses TRBV12-3 or TRBV12-4 and TRBJ2-1, with a tentative D call TRBD1 (5 bases). This CDR3 comprises 15 residues. V dropped 6 bases and J dropped 8 bases, with 20 bases sitting between them. CDR3 residues: CASSSQTEALDEQFF. The CDR3 DNA is TGTGCCAGCAGCTCCCAGACAGAGGCCTTGGATGAGCAGTTCTTC.

In its sample, this clonotype was seen many times. The rearrangement links TRBV5-1 to TRBJ1-1; weak D call: TRBD1 (5 bases). V gave up 0 bases and J gave up 0 bases, with 9 bases separating them. The CDR3 length is 15 residues. Per the germline V gene, CDR1 is SGHRS and CDR2 is YFSETQ. The CDR3 here is CASSLAGTLNTEAFF. In DNA, the CDR3 is TGCGCCAGCAGCTTGGCGGGGACGCTGAACACTGAAGCTTTCTTT. Full variable domain (remainder filled in from reference TRBV5-1 and TRBJ1-1): KAGVTQTPRYLIKTRGQQVTLSCSPISGHRSVSWYQQTPGQGLQFLFEYFSETQRNKGNFPGRFSGRQFSNSRSEMNVSTLELGDSALYLCASSLAGTLNTEAFFGQGTRLTVV.

The rearrangement links TRBV7-9 to TRBJ2-7, with D possibly being TRBD1 (6 bases). V was pared by 5 bases and J by 0 bases, with 8 bases between. Germline V gene lookup returns CDR1 SEHNR and CDR2 FQNEAQ (reference sequence). The CDR3 is made up of 13 amino acids. The CDR3 bases are TGTGCCAGCAGCGCGGACAGCTCCTACGAGCAGTACTTC. The encoded protein is CASSADSSYEQYF.

In its sample, this clonotype was seen many times. The chain employs TRBV27 and TRBJ2-3; D not certain. Between the trimmed V and J ends, which lost 5 bases and 2 bases, there was a span of 2 bases. The CDR3 loop spans 11 amino acids. The germline V gene has CDR1 MNHEY and CDR2 SMNVEV (reference sequence). The CDR3 is CASSTTDTQYF. CDR3 nucleotides: TGTGCCAGCAGTACCACAGATACGCAGTATTTT.